This T cell receptor (beta chain) was recovered during a study of blood T cell repertoires in COVID-19. In the source study's methods: Researchers report that nucleated cell counts were estimated from reference gene primer amplification. Assay used: immunoSEQ multiplex PCR; TCRdb lists only in-frame clones, some missing. That table gives V, J and clone size, and the DNA gave D and trimming. Here the sample spans over 200,000 clones, roughly nine tenths being singletons. Trimming took 9 bases from V and 4 from J, leaving 18 bases between them. Germline CDR1 is LNHDA and CDR2 is SQIVND (reference sequence). This CDR3 region has 14 residues.

Sequencing was performed on peripheral blood. This clonotype was sampled from a man aged 55 to 70 who had recovered from COVID-19. The chain combines TRBV19 with TRBJ1-2, with D maybe TRBD1 (6 bases). The CDR3 nucleotides read TGTGCCAGCTCCCCCAGGACAGAGGGCTATGGCTACACCTTC. This translates into CASSPRTEGYGYTF.